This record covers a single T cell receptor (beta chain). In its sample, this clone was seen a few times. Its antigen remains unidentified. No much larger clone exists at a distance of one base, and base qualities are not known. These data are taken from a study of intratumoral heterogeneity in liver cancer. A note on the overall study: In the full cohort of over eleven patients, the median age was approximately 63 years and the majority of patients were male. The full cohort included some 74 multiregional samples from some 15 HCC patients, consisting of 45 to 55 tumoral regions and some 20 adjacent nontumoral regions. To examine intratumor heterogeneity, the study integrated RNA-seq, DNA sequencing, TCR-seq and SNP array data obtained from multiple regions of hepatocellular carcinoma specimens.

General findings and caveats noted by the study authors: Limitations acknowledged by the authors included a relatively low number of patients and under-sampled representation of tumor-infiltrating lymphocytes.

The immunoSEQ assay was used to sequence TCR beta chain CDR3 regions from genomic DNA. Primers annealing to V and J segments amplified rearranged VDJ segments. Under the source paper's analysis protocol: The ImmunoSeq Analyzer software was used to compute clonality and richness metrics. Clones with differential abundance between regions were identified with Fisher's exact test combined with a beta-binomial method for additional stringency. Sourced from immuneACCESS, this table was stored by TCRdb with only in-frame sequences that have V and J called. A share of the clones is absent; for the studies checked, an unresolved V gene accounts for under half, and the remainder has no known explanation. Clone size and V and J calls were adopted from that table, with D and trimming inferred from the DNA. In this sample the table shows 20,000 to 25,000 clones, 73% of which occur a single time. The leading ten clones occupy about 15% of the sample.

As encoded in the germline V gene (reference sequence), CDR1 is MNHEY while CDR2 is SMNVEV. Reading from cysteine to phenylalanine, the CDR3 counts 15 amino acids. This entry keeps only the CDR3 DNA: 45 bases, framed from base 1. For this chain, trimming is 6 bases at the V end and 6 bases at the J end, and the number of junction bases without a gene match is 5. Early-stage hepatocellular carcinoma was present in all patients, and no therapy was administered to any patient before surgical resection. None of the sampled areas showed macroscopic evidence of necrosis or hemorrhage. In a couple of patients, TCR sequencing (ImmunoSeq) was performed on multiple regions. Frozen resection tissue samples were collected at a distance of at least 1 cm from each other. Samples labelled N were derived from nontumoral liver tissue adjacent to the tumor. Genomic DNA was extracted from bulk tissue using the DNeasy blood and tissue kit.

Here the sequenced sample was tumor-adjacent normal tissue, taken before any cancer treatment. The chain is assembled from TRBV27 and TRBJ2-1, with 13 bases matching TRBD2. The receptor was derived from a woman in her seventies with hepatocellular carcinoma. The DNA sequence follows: TGTGCCAGCAGCTCTGGACTAGCGGGAGCCAATGAGCAGTTCTTC. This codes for CASSSGLAGANEQFF.